These 9 T cell receptor beta chains came from one sample sequenced in a study of shared clonotypes between healthy human individuals. TCRdb's copy holds only in-frame clones and misses some; the assay was immunoSEQ multiplex PCR. Of roughly 1,000,000 clones in the sample, 75% to 80% were seen once. The sample comprised memory CD4+ T cells from PBMCs. The subset is: CD45RA-negative fraction. The receptors come from a man younger than 35 in good health. Some clones in this sample may be carry-over from other donors' samples.

The rearrangement uses TRBV18 and TRBJ1-3, with D possibly matching TRBD1 (6 bases). The CDR3 runs to 16 residues. The V gene lost 6 bases and the J gene lost 4 bases, with 19 bases spanning the gap. CDR1 KGHSH and CDR2 LQKENI come from the germline V gene. The CDR3 DNA follows: TGTGCCAGCTCCACCGGGGACAATCCCGCCGGAAACACCATATATTTT. It specifies CASSTGDNPAGNTIYF. The full variable domain, completed using reference TRBV18 and TRBJ1-3, is NAGVMQNPRHLVRRRGQEARLRCSPMKGHSHVYWYRQLPEEGLKFMVYLQKENIIDESGMPKERFSAEFPKEGPSILRIQQVVRGDSAAYFCASSTGDNPAGNTIYFGEGSWLTVV.

The table lists this clone with a count of one. The V gene is TRBV18, the J gene TRBJ1-1; 8 bases fit TRBD1. Germline V gives CDR1 KGHSH, CDR2 LQKENI. Trimming removed 5 bases from V and 0 bases from J; junction bases left unmatched: 5. The CDR3 has 15 residues. CDR3 in amino acids: CASSSGQVMNTEAFF. The CDR3 DNA reads as TGTGCCAGCTCATCGGGACAGGTCATGAACACTGAAGCTTTCTTT.

This clone was counted at least ten times. V and J are TRBV7-9 and TRBJ2-2, with 9 bases that match TRBD2. The CDR3 has 15 amino acids. The V and J ends lost 5 bases and 3 bases, in that order; junction bases with no gene match: 4. Germline V gene sequence: CDR1 SEHNR, CDR2 FQNEAQ (reference sequence). DNA of the CDR3: TGTGCCAGCAGCCGGATAGCGGGAGACACCGGGGAGCTGTTTTTT. It is translated as CASSRIAGDTGELFF.

This chain uses TRBV7-3 with TRBJ1-1, with D hard to call. Germline CDR1 is SGHTA and CDR2 is FQGTGA. The CDR3 loop spans 13 amino acids. Between the trimmed V and J ends, which lost 4 bases and 8 bases, there was a span of 14 bases. CDR3 sequence reads: CASSSQVKSEAFF. In nucleotides, the CDR3 is TGTGCCAGCAGCTCTCAGGTTAAATCGGAAGCTTTCTTT.

V and J are TRBV14 and TRBJ1-2; D remains unclear. The CDR3 is 16 amino acids. Trimming cost V 0 bases and J 4 bases, with 15 bases left between them. Germline assignment: CDR1 SGHDN and CDR2 FVKESK. DNA of the CDR3: TGTGCCAGCAGCCAAGATCTGGGCCTCCTGGGCTATGGCTACACCTTC. Protein sequence: CASSQDLGLLGYGYTF.

CDR3 loop: CASSVVGLGAEQFF. The CDR3 coding sequence is TGTGCCAGCAGCGTAGTGGGCCTAGGGGCTGAGCAGTTCTTC. This sequence joins TRBV9 and TRBJ2-1, with D possibly TRBD1 on 5 matching bases. CDR3 length: 14 residues. Trimming stripped 0 bases from V and 9 bases from J, with 13 bases between. Germline CDR1 and CDR2: SGDLS and YYNGEE.

A remark on this clone: One end of the junction is discordant with germline, which a read error may explain. The chain couples TRBV6-1 to TRBJ2-5, with TRBD1 matching 8 bases. The germline CDR1 and CDR2 sequences are MNHNS and SASEGT. The CDR3 is 14 amino acids. The CDR3 sequence is CASREDRGRETQYF. For the CDR3, the DNA is TGTGCCAGCAGGGAAGACAGGGGACGGGAGACCCAGTACTTC.

This sequence joins TRBV5-6 and TRBJ1-2, with a tentative D call TRBD1 (5 bases). Germline V lookup: CDR1 SGHDT, CDR2 YYEEEE. Trimming took off 4 bases at V and 0 bases at J, with 13 bases between the two ends. The CDR3 sequence is 15 residues long. CDR3 protein: CASSITGTANYGYTF. The CDR3 nucleotides are TGTGCCAGCAGCATCACCGGGACGGCTAACTATGGCTACACCTTC.

V is TRBV7-9 and J is TRBJ2-5, with 13 nucleotides matching TRBD2. CDR3 length equals 18 residues. Germline loops: CDR1 SEHNR, CDR2 FQNEAQ (reference sequence). The J segment lost 0 bases and the V segment lost 0 bases, leaving 4 bases of the junction unmatched. CDR3 residues: CASSLAPGLAGDQETQYF. Written as DNA, the CDR3 is TGTGCCAGCAGCTTAGCGCCCGGACTAGCGGGAGACCAAGAGACCCAGTACTTC.